The TCR beta chain under discussion was sequenced for a study of identifying expanded T cells in peripheral blood. Healthy donors had no documented immune events, such as infections, while sampled. Study outcomes and limitations: Across healthy donors, higher total template counts meant significantly greater approximately two-week count variance.

In germline, CDR1 is MGHRA, CDR2 YSYEKL. The ends lost 5 bases at V and 3 bases at J; junction bases unmatched: 11. CDR3 length equals 16 residues. Sequencing used immunoSEQ multiplex PCR; TCRdb keeps in-frame clones, though not all of them. The sample lists about 78,000 clones; 88% were seen once. In the case of this clone: Its specificity is unknown.

The chain combines TRBV4-1 with TRBJ2-5; 8 bases are shared with TRBD1. This TCR was recovered from a person aged 18 to 70 in good health. Sample: blood. CDR3 region: CASSARWTGIEETQYF. The CDR3 DNA reads TGCGCCAGCAGCGCCCGTTGGACAGGGATCGAAGAGACCCAGTACTTC.